These T cell receptor beta chains were read from a single sample in a study of T cells after yellow fever vaccination. TCRdb reanalysed the 5' RACE reads using MiXCR and keeps one entry per CDR3 protein. This sample yields around 310,000 distinct CDR3 sequences, of which approximately 4% are seen a single time; roughly 26% belongs to the top ten. Material: PBMCs, obtained 5 days after the yellow fever booster vaccination. These receptors were obtained from a young man who received the YFV17D yellow fever vaccine. Both conserved end residues are part of each CDR3. The listing skips clone size in some rows; elsewhere it reads once, few, many or a size class.

V	size	J	CDR3
TRBV29-1	few	TRBJ2-2	CSAARAEGPNTGELFF
TRBV10-3	.	TRBJ1-4	CAISVHRGGEKLFF
TRBV3-1	few	TRBJ1-1	CASSHGGYTEAFF
TRBV7-6	many	TRBJ2-3	CASSLDGGLTDTQYF
TRBV28	few	TRBJ1-2	CASSLLQTGYTF
TRBV4-3	.	TRBJ2-5	CASSQGPVGETQYF
TRBV28	few	TRBJ1-2	CAILSAGPGGYTF
TRBV27	.	TRBJ1-2	CASSLTGGPMVGYGYTF
TRBV7-2	few	TRBJ2-3	CASSLRAGRPTDTQYF
TRBV5-1	.	TRBJ2-2	CASSRQERSTGELFF
TRBV3-1	.	TRBJ2-1	CASSRDLTPYNEQFF
TRBV2	many	TRBJ2-7	CASSGQVSSYEQYF
TRBV9	many	TRBJ2-2	CASSVYRLAGTGELFF
TRBV7-9	.	TRBJ2-1	CASSLLGWNEQFF
TRBV7-8	few	TRBJ1-5	CASSSGLDQPQHF
TRBV27	few	TRBJ2-7	CASSSIWGYEQYF
TRBV5-4	many	TRBJ1-1	CASSLEGVTEAFF
TRBV20-1	few	TRBJ2-1	CSAHGGPAYNEQFF
TRBV23-1	many	TRBJ1-5	CASIQPQHF
TRBV15	few	TRBJ2-1	CATSRGGTSGANEQFF
TRBV12-3/TRBV12-4	few	TRBJ1-5	CASSGQGGFKQPQHF
TRBV6-2/TRBV6-3	.	TRBJ1-6	CASSYSDWRKAYNSPLHF
TRBV2	few	TRBJ1-5	CASRGGASNSNQPQHF
TRBV7-2	.	TRBJ2-5	CASSFRTHQETQYF
TRBV5-1	many	TRBJ1-1	CASSDGGNTEAFF
TRBV20-1	.	TRBJ2-5	CSAGLAGGRETQYF
TRBV2	few	TRBJ2-1	CASSVGGSYNEQFF
TRBV10-2	few	TRBJ1-2	CASTRGLLNYGYTF
TRBV11-3	.	TRBJ1-2	CASSDRDQGYTF
TRBV5-1	.	TRBJ2-1	CASSPRGPPQNNEQFF
TRBV5-1	many	TRBJ1-2	CASSLRGAEYGYTF
TRBV6-5	few	TRBJ2-1	CASRLLTSGGVDEQFF
TRBV20-1	many	TRBJ1-2	CSANVYGTGDNYGYTF
TRBV12-3/TRBV12-4	.	TRBJ1-2	CASSFAQGVGYTF
TRBV7-2	.	TRBJ2-5	CASSPRQGGVGETQYF
TRBV6-2/TRBV6-3	few	TRBJ2-2	CASSAYSTGELFF
TRBV6-1	many	TRBJ2-5	CASSEGASGAGETQYF